The clone carrying this TCR beta chain has just one count. This entry is derived from a study of long-term antiretroviral therapy in people with HIV. Investigators performed immunoSEQ version v3.0 at survey level. Method: immunoSEQ multiplex PCR; TCRdb's copy keeps in-frame clones and lacks some. In the table there are some 31,000 clones, 95% to 98% of which are singletons. The CDR3 has 13 amino acids. Germline V gene sequence: CDR1 MNHEY, CDR2 SVGAGI. With 6 bases removed from V and 4 bases from J, the gap between germline ends came to 12 bases. This sequence was found in a man aged 25-45 years with HIV. Sample: unsorted PBMCs, taken 7.6 years after starting antiretroviral therapy. The V and J genes are TRBV6-5 and TRBJ2-5; D possibly corresponds to TRBD2 (6 bases). CDR3 region: CASSLASLETQYF. The CDR3 bases are TGTGCCAGCAGCCTAGCGTCTCTAGAGACCCAGTACTTC.